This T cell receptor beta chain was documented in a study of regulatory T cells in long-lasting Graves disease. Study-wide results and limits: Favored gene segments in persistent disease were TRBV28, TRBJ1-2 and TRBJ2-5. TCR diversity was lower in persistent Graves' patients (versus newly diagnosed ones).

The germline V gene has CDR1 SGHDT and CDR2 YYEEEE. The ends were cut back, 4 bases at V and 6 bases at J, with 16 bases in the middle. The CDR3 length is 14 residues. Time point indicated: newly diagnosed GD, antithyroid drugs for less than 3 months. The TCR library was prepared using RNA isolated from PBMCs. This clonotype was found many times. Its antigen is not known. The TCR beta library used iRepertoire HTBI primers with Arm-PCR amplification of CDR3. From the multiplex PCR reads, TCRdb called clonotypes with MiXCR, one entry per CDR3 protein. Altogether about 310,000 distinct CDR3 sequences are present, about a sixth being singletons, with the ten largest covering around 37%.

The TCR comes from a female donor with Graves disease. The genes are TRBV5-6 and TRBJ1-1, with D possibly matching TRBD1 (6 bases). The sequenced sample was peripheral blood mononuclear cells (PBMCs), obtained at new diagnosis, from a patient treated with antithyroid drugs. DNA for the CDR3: TGTGCCAGCAGCACGGGACATCAACGGCCTGAAGCTTTCTTT. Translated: CASSTGHQRPEAFF.